This TCR beta chain originates from a study of CD8 T cells in ankylosing spondylitis. This clonotype was found a few times. The antigen remains unidentified. The CDR3 contains 12 residues. V was cut by 6 bases and J by 6 bases, with 12 bases left in between. TCRdb re-called the 5' RACE reads with MiXCR, one entry per CDR3 protein. The repertoire holds about 240,000 distinct CDR3 sequences, with 8.6% as singletons. Findings and limits, study-wide: Reportedly, matched ankylosing spondylitis synovial fluid was significantly enriched for disease-linked clones.

The sequenced material came from blood, either unsorted or a sorted T cell fraction (not recorded which). This receptor was obtained from a male donor with ankylosing spondylitis or in good health (not recorded which). The rearrangement joins TRBV12-3 or TRBV12-4 to TRBJ2-7; maybe TRBD1 (5 bases). CDR3 sequence: CASSQGIGEQYF. DNA for the CDR3: TGTGCCAGCAGCCAGGGTATTGGCGAGCAGTACTTC.